This entry concerns a single T cell receptor (beta chain). Its antigen is still unknown. It has no much larger one-base neighbor in the sample; base qualities were not kept. Library prep was done by the immunoSEQ multiplex PCR assay. For the multiplex PCR, a mixture combining 60 forward primers for TCR Vbeta segments and 13 reverse primers for TCR Jbeta segments was used. The CDR3 region of rearranged TCR beta genes was amplified from genomic DNA by a multiplex PCR assay. The amplified TCR beta libraries were sequenced on the Illumina HiSeq System as 87-base-pair reads. The authors processed their data as follows. A later analysis counted some 80 million unique TCR beta chains across the 666 repertoires, and around 12 million of these chains were shared by at least two donors. To remove PCR and sequencing errors, raw reads were error-corrected and collapsed into unique sequences using a nearest-neighbor algorithm that merged closely related sequences. To assign V, D and J gene segments, CDR3 sequences were aligned to IMGT reference sequences. For a sequence to be retained, a match of at least six nucleotides was required to both a V gene segment and a J gene segment. Rearrangements were called productive when the CDR3 lacked stop codons and stayed in frame with V and J; all others were non-productive. Following IMGT convention, CDR3 was defined as the stretch from the second conserved V-encoded cysteine to the conserved J-encoded phenylalanine. The earlier analysis of about 500 of the donors excluded sequences that lacked an unambiguous match to a single V gene segment. An earlier analysis of a few hundred of the donors classified V segments as functional when productive rearrangements were above 56.7% and as segregating when the standard deviation between donors was above 5%. A statistical classification framework was built to diagnose cytomegalovirus status from the catalog of TCR beta chain sequences. In a later analysis, V and J genes were assigned by comparing TCR nucleotide sequences against IMGT/GENE-DB human TR gene sequences. The TCRdist pipeline was used in a later analysis to assign CDR3 sequences and most-parsimonious VDJ recombination scenarios. In a later analysis, each TCR beta chain was defined by its CDR3 amino acid sequence together with its V-gene family, and reads without a unique V-gene family were excluded. As a way to deal with suspected cross-contamination and a sequencing artifact, a later analysis dropped 450 to 600 nucleotide sequences that were highly shared and had low generation probability. A later analysis calculated a clonal expansion index for each public chain from normalized within-repertoire ranks of inferred template counts. A later analysis computed generation probabilities with a VDJ recombination model fitted to out-of-frame rearrangements, and checked the results against IGoR. In a later analysis, hypergeometric tests were used to score TCR-TCR, TCR-HLA and TCR-CMV co-occurrence, with a repertoire-size bias correction applied to TCR pairs. To estimate false discovery rates, a later analysis permuted the HLA or CMV assignments 20 times. In a later analysis, co-occurring TCRs were grouped using DBSCAN, with TCRdist sequence similarity added in when clustering inside HLA-allele-positive subsets. Repertoires with fewer than 30,000 or more than 120,000 public chains were left out of co-occurrence clustering, as were a few repertoires with anomalous nucleotide sharing. The table was pulled from immuneACCESS by TCRdb, which kept in-frame rearrangements only. Such tables lose some clones; where checked, under half of the loss comes from unresolved V genes, and the rest has no known cause. Clonal size and the V and J genes are those of that table, whereas D and trimming came from the DNA. The sample table holds 120,000 to 150,000 clones, of which approximately 72% were seen once. The top ten hold 6.5% of the sample.

The cohort was made up of roughly 670 healthy bone marrow donors. All cohort members were sampled while nominally healthy, although unrecorded immune exposures were likely present. The donor was CMV seronegative and was included in the group of about 400 seronegative cohort members. Each donor provided a peripheral blood sample, and peripheral blood mononuclear cells were used for TCR beta sequencing. Genomic DNA extraction from the blood cell samples was performed with the Qiagen DNeasy Blood Extraction Kit. The cysteine opens and the phenylalanine closes a CDR3 of 15 amino acids. Solely the CDR3 DNA is kept, with 45 bases framed from the first base. Clipping removes 0 bases from V and 2 bases from J, with 2 as the unmatched junction base count. As encoded in the germline V gene, CDR1 is SGHDT while CDR2 is YYEEEE. This entry is derived from a study of cytomegalovirus exposure and HLA in healthy donors (dated by TCRdb to the late 2010s). The study in broad terms: An earlier analysis of several hundred of the donors reported 250 to 300 Gb of sequence data and 117 million unique TCR beta sequences from around 200 million T cells. Around 300 gigabases of sequencing data and tens of millions of unique TCR sequences were included in an early release covering roughly 700 HLA-typed donors. Among the approximately 400 genotyped donors, 75% to 90% belonged to the genetic ancestry cluster associated with self-reported Caucasian donors. The aim of the study was to test whether cataloging public T cell receptors could identify signatures of past pathogen exposure. The study profiled the T cell repertoires of approximately 700 subjects by immunosequencing and related them to cytomegalovirus serostatus. A separate validation cohort of more than 100 different subjects was used in addition to the approximately 700-subject first cohort. To predict cytomegalovirus infection status, the study combined high-throughput TCR immunosequencing, statistical association of individual TCRs with disease status, and machine learning. A later analysis re-analyzed previously published TCR beta repertoires from approximately 700 donors and added high-resolution HLA genotyping to study TCR occurrence patterns. Rather than using new phenotypic data, the later analysis identified candidate immune exposures from TCR beta sequences and from how often those sequences occurred across donors. An earlier analysis of roughly 600 of the donors used high-throughput TCR beta sequencing to judge whether each TCR beta V gene segment behaved as functional or pseudogenic. Donor age, sex, ethnicity and CMV serostatus were compiled together with the repertoire data. A later genetic analysis took genome-wide SNP genotypes for about three fifths of the 666 donors and used that subset as a discovery cohort. All discovery cohort repertoires had been generated on a single sequencing platform. HLA typing covered class I and class II loci at four-digit resolution. The number of typed donors differed by locus: roughly 620-630 for A, B, C, DRB1 and DQB1; 522 for DQA1; over 600 for DPA1; and around 450 for DPB1. A handful of DR-DQ haplotypes were handled as single units for association and clustering because linkage in the cohort was strong. Among roughly 370 genotyped donors of the cohort, an average of around 240,000 unique TCR beta nucleotide sequences were sequenced per donor, around 20% of them non-productive. Summary of the overall study and its limitations: Assigning TCR associations to individual alleles was difficult when HLA alleles, especially DR and DQ, strongly co-occurred. Presence/absence analyses assumed roughly uniform sequencing depth across donors, an assumption that may not hold. The authors suggested that the approach could potentially be generalized to other disease states and immunological phenotypes. Because HLA typing was missing for some donors at each locus, association tests included only the typed subset. A further reported finding was that TCR beta sequences accurately predicted the HLA-A and HLA-B alleles for most subjects in the first cohort. Compared with equally common non-associated chains, HLA-associated TCR beta chains in a later analysis were more clonally expanded and had lower generation probabilities. In a later genetic analysis, fewer N-insertions in productive TCRs were reported among donors in an Asian-associated ancestry cluster than the roughly 700-donor mean. In vitro tests confirmed that a few of the cytomegalovirus-associated TCR beta chains recognize cytomegalovirus antigens. In a later analysis, most CMV-associated TCR beta chains were found to appear HLA-restricted, with HLA associations seemingly driven largely by CMV exposure. According to a later analysis, parvovirus B19, influenza, CMV and Epstein-Barr virus appeared linked to several top co-occurrence clusters. In this cohort, only TCR beta chains were sequenced, and detectable features were limited by the absence of alpha or paired-chain data. The classifier was reported to diagnose cytomegalovirus status with high specificity and sensitivity in both the original cohort and the validation cohort. Specific HLA alleles were associated with 15,000 to 20,000 TCR beta sequences at a false discovery rate of 0.05 in a later analysis. Across donors, most TCR sequences were observed very rarely, whereas some public TCRs were present in many individuals. The 87-base-pair reads could not distinguish some IMGT-functional V segments, including TRBV6-2 and TRBV6-3, so those segments were excluded. CMV serostatus was the only immune exposure information available for the cohort. Linkage disequilibrium might explain the correlated functional status among segregating V segments, but an unknown experimental factor could not be excluded. A cluster of highly shared sequence variants was judged likely to be a technical artifact of the sequencing pipeline. A total of 150 or so TCR beta chains were listed by the study as associated with cytomegalovirus. In a later analysis, TCR association rates were found to vary across HLA loci, with the most associated TCRs seen for DRB1 alleles and the fewest for HLA-C alleles. The earlier analysis of around 600 of the donors excluded some 15 rarely observed V segments, including chromosome 9 orphons, because counts were too low. An earlier analysis of approximately 540 of the donors showed that most TCR beta V segments appeared in productive rearrangements either about 87% or about 30% of the time, which broadly matched IMGT annotations. V-gene and J-gene trimming of TCR beta chains was associated with a missense DCLRE1C variant in a later genetic analysis, and the association was replicated in an independent cohort.

Sequencing used PBMCs. The TCR sequence derives from a woman in her sixties in good health and CMV-seronegative. Recombination linked TRBV5-6 to TRBJ1-1; TRBD1 matches 9 bases in the middle. The CDR3 loop reads CASSLDTGGNTEAFF. The base sequence is TGTGCCAGCAGCTTGGATACAGGGGGCAACACTGAAGCTTTCTTT.